This T cell receptor (beta chain) was identified during a study of shared clonotypes between healthy human individuals. Study-level results: The researchers took only blood, and tissue repertoires probably look different.

Worth noting for this clone: No antigen is known for it.

Only CD45RO-negative cells positively selected for CCR7 counted as naive CD8 cells, so terminally differentiated effector memory CD45RA+ cells were excluded. Each of the donors was a healthy adult who was HIV-negative and had not had a recent acute infection or vaccination. The V and J ends lost 1 base and 3 bases, in that order; junction bases with no gene match: 6. Germline loops: CDR1 MGHRA, CDR2 YSYEKL. CDR3 length equals 15 residues. The protocol was immunoSEQ multiplex PCR, while the TCRdb copy is restricted to in-frame clones and leaves out a portion. Seen here are 1.5 million to 2.5 million clones, roughly 95% observed once, and the top ten hold 1% to 1.5%.

The sequencing sample was made of naive CD8+ T cells sorted from blood. The chain employs TRBV4-1 and TRBJ2-7; 7 bases agree with TRBD1. The TCR sequence derives from a man aged 18 to 29 in good health. CDR3 in DNA: TGCGCCAGCAGCCAAGGAGGTTCAGGGGGCTACGAGCAGTACTTC. This encodes CASSQGGSGGYEQYF.